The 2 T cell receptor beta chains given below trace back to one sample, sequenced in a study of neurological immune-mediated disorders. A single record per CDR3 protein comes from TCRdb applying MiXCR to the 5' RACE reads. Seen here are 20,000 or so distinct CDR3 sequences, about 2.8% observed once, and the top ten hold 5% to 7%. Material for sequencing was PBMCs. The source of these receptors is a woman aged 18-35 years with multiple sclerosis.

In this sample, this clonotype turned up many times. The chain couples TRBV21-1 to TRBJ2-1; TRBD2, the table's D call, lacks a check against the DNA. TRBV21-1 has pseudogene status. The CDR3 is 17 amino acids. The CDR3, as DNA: TGTGCCAGCAGAGACAGGCCGTCCCACCAAATTGGCAATGAGCAGTTCTTC. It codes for CASRDRPSHQIGNEQFF.

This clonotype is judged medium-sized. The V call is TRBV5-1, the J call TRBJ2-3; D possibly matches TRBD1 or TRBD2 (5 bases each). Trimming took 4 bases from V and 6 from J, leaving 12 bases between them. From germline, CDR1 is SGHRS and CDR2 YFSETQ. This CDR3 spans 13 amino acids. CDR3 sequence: CASSTGPPDTQYF. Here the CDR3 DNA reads TGCGCCAGCAGCACGGGACCTCCCGATACGCAGTATTTT.